This T cell receptor beta chain was documented in a study of blood T cell repertoires in COVID-19. Study as a whole: PBMCs, B-cell-depleted T cells, or T cells were the source of the cDNA or gDNA that made up the material.

Per the authors' pipeline: Estimates of nucleated cell counts were drawn from the amplification of reference gene primers. TCRdb's table, derived via immunoSEQ multiplex PCR, lists solely in-frame clones and lacks some. Clone size and V and J calls were adopted from that table, with D and trimming inferred from the DNA. This table holds about 80,000 clones, approximately 85% found once. The CDR3 has 12 amino acids. Trimming removed 4 bases from V and 6 bases from J, with 9 bases in between. CDR1 is MNHEY and CDR2 is SMNVEV in the germline V gene (reference sequence). Followed over time, Seattle patients had been enrolled while infection was active.

This clonotype was obtained from a man aged 50-59 years with COVID-19, enrolled during active disease. This chain joins TRBV27 and TRBJ1-1, with D unresolved. Source material: peripheral blood. The CDR3 sequence: CASSSGLAEAFF. For the CDR3, the DNA is TGTGCCAGCAGTTCCGGTCTAGCTGAAGCTTTCTTT.